This TCR beta chain was captured by sequencing in a study of memory CD4+ T cells and cytomegalovirus serostatus. Background on the study: Healthy Belgian adult donors included about nine CMV-positive and 24 CMV-negative people.

Sequencing was performed with immunoSEQ multiplex PCR; in TCRdb, only in-frame clones are kept and a portion is missing. The sample holds 41,000 or so clones, roughly 83% seen once. Trimming pared 4 bases from V and 4 bases from J, leaving 17 bases between. CDR3 length: 16 amino acids. Germline V gene lookup returns CDR1 MNHEY and CDR2 SMNVEV (reference sequence). Single viable CD3+CD4+CD8-CD45RO+ cells were sorted as the memory CD4+ T cells. In this sample, this clone turned up a few times. No antigen is known for it. General study findings and limits: Suggested: most of the CMV-linked TCR signature lies in CD4+ memory cells. CMV serostatus prediction reached median AUC around 0.94, or 0.89 with US-trained model.

This clonotype was sampled from an adult in good health and CMV-seronegative. The rearrangement joins TRBV27 to TRBJ2-1; D possibly corresponds to TRBD1 (6 bases). Sequencing used memory CD4+ T cells from blood. The CDR3 nucleotides read TGTGCCAGCAGTTCTTTTGGGACAAAAGTTTACAATGAGCAGTTCTTC. Its translation: CASSSFGTKVYNEQFF.